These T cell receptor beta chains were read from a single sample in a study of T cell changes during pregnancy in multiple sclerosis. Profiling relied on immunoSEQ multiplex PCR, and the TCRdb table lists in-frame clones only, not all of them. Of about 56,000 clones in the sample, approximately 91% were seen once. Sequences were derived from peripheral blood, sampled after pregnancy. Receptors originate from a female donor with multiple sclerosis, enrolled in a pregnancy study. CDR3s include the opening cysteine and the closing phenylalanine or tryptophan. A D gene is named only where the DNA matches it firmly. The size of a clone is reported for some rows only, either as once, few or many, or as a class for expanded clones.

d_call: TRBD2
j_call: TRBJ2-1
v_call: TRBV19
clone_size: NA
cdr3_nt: TGTGCCAGTAGTATAGTTCGGCGGGGGGTCTCCTACAATGAGCAGTTCTTC
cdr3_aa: CASSIVRRGVSYNEQFF

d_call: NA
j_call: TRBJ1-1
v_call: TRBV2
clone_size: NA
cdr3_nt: TGTGCCAGCAGTGAAGGATTGGGGGGGGCGCGCACTGAAGCTTTCTTT
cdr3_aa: CASSEGLGGARTEAFF

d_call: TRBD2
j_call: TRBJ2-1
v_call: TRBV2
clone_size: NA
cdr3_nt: TGTGCCAGCAGGAGCGGGGGGACTTATGAGCAGTTCTTC
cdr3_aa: CASRSGGTYEQFF

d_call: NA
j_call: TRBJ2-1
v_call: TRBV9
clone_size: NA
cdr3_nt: TGTGCCAGCAGCGTAGATCAGGGTTTGGAGCAGTTCTTC
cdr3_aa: CASSVDQGLEQFF

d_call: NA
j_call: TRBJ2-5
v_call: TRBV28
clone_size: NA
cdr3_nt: TGTGCCAGCAGTGCAGGGATTCAAGAGACCCAGTACTTC
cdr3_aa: CASSAGIQETQYF

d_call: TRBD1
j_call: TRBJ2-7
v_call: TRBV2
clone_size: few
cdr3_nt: TGTGCCAGCAGGACACGGACAGGGGGCAACGAGCAGTACTTC
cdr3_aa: CASRTRTGGNEQYF

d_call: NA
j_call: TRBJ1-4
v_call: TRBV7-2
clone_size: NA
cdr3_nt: TGTGCCAGCAGCCCAAATGAAAAACTGTTTTTT
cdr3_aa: CASSPNEKLFF

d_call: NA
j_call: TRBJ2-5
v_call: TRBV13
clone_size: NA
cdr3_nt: TGTGCCAGCAGCTTACTAGGGGCAGAGACCCAGTACTTC
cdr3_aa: CASSLLGAETQYF

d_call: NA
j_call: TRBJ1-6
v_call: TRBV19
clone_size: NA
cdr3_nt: TGTGCCAGTACGATACAGCTTTATAATTCACCCCTCCACTTT
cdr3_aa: CASTIQLYNSPLHF

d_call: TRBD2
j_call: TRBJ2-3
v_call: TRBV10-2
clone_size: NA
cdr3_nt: TGCGCCAGCAGTTCGGGGGGTGCCGGAGATACGCAGTATTTT
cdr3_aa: CASSSGGAGDTQYF

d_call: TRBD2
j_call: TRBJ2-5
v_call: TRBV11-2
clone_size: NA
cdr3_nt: TGTGCCAGCAGCTTAGGGGGTTCGCTAGCGGGACAAGAGACCCAGTACTTC
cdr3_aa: CASSLGGSLAGQETQYF

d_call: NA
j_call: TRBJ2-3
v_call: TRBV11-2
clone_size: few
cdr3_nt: TGTGCCAGCAGCTTAAGCGGGACATCAGGTGATACGCAGTATTTT
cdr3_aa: CASSLSGTSGDTQYF

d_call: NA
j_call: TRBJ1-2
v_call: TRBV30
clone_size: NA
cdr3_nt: TGTGCCTGGAGTGTTGGCGGCAGATTGGGCTACACCTTC
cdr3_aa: CAWSVGGRLGYTF

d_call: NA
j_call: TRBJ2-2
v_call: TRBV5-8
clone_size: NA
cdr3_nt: TGTGCCAGCACGAGGGGGAGTGAACCGAACACCGGGGAGCTGTTTTTT
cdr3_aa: CASTRGSEPNTGELFF

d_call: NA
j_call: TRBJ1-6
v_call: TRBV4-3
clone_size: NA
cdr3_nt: TGCGCCAGCAGCCCAGGACACAGAGATAATTCACCCCTCCACTTT
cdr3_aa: CASSPGHRDNSPLHF

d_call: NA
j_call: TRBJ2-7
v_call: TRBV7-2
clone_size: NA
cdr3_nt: TGTGCCAGCAGCTACCGCAGCGGCGGGGGCCTTACCTACGAGCAGTACTTC
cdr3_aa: CASSYRSGGGLTYEQYF

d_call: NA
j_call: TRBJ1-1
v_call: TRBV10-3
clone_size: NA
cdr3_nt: TGTGCCATCAGCACTGAGGCGGGAGTCACTGAAGCTTTCTTT
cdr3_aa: CAISTEAGVTEAFF

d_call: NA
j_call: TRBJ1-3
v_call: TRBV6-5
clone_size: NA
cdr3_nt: TGTGCCAGCAGTTACAGGGGGGGAAACACCATATATTTT
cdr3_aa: CASSYRGGNTIYF

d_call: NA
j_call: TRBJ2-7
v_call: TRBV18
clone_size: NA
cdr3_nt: TGTGCCAGCTCAGAAGGGAGGGGGTATAACGAGCAGTACTTC
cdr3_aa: CASSEGRGYNEQYF

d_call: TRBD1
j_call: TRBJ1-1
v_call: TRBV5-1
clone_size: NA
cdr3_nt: TGCGCCAGCAGCGAGGGACAGGGAGGCACTGAAGCTTTCTTT
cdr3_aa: CASSEGQGGTEAFF

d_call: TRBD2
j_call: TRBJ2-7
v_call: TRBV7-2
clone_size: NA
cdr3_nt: TGTGCCAGCAGCTTAACAGGACTAGCGGGTTACGAGCAGTACTTC
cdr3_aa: CASSLTGLAGYEQYF

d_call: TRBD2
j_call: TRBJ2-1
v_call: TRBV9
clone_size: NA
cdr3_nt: TGTGCCAGCAGCCCCGGCCAGCGGGGGCAATCCTACAATGAGCAGTTCTTC
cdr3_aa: CASSPGQRGQSYNEQFF

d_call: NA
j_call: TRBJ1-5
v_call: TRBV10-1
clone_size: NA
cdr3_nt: TGCGCCAGCAGCCGGGGTCCGGGGAGCAATCAGCCCCAGCATTTT
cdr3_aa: CASSRGPGSNQPQHF

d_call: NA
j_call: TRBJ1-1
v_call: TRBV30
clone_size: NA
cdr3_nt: TGTGCCTGGAGTGTACGGGGGAGGGTTTCGGCTTTCTTT
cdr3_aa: CAWSVRGRVSAFF

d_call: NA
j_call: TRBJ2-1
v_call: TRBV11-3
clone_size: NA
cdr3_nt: TGTGCCAGCAGCTTAGGGCCCGGACAAGTCTACAATGAGCAGTTCTTC
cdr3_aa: CASSLGPGQVYNEQFF

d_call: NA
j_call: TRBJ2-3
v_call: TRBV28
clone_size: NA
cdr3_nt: TGTGCCAGCAGACAGAGCACAGATACGCAGTATTTT
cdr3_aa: CASRQSTDTQYF

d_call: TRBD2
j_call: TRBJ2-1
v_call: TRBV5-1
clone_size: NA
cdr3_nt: TGCGCCAGCAGCGAAACACCCGGGACTAGCGCCTACAATGAGCAGTTCTTC
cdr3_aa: CASSETPGTSAYNEQFF

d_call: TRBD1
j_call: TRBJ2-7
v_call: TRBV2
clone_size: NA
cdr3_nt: TGTGCCAGCAGTGGACAGGGCCACAAGCAGTACTTC
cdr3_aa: CASSGQGHKQYF

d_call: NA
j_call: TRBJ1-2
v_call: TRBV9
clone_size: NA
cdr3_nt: TGTGCCAGCAGCGTAGAGGGGGGGACCTCTTATGGCTACACCTTC
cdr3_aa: CASSVEGGTSYGYTF